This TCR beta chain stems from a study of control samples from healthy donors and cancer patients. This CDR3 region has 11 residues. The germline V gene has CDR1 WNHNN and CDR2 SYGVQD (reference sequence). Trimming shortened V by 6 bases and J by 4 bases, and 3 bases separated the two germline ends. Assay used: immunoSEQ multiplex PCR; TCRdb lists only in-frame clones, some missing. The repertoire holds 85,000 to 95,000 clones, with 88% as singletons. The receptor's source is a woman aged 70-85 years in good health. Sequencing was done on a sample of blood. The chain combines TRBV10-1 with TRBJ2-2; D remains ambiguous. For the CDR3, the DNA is TGCGCCAGCAGATCCACCGGGGAGCTGTTTTTT. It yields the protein CASRSTGELFF.